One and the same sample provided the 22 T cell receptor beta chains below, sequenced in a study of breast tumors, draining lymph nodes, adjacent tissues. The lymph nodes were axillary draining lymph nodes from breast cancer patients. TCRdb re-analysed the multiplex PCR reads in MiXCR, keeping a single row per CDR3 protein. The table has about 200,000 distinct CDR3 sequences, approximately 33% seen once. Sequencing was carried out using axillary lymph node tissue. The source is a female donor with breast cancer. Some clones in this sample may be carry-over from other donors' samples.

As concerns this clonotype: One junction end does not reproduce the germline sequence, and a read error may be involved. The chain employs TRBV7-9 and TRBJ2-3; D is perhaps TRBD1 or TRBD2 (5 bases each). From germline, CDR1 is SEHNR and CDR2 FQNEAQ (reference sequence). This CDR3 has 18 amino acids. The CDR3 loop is CASSAQRAVLGATHTQYF. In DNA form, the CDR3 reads TGTGCCAGCAGCGCCCAGCGCGCGGTGCTCGGGGCCACACATACGCAGTATTTT.

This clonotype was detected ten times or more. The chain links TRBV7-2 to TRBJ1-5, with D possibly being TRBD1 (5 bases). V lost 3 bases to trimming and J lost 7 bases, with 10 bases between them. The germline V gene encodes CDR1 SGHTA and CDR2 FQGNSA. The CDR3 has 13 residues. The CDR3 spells CASSLWGDQPQHF. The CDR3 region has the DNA TGTGCCAGCAGCTTGTGGGGGGACCAGCCCCAGCATTTT.

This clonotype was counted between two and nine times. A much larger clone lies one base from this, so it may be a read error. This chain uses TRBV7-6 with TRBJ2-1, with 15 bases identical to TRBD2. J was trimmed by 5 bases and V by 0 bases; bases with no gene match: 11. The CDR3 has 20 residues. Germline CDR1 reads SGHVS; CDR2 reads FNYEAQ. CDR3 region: CASSLALGLAGGRPDNEQFF. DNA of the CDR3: TGTGCCAGCAGCTTAGCTCTGGGACTAGCGGGAGGAAGACCGGACAATGAGCAGTTCTTC.

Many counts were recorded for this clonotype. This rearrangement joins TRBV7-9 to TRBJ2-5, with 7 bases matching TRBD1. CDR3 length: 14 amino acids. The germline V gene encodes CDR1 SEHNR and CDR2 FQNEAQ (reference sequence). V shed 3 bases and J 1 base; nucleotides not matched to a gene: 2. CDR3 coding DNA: TGTGCCAGCAGCTTCGGGACAGCCCAAGAGACCCAGTACTTC. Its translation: CASSFGTAQETQYF. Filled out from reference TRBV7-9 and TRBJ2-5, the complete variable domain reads DTGVSQNPRHKITKRGQNVTFRCDPISEHNRLYWYRQTLGQGPEFLTYFQNEAQLEKSRLLSDRFSAERPKGSFSTLEIQRTEQGDSAMYLCASSFGTAQETQYFGPGTRLLVL.

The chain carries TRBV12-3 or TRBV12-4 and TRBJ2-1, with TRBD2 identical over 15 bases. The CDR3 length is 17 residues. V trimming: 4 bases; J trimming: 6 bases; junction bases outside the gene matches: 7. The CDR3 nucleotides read TGTGCCAGCAGTTCACCGGGACTAGCGGGAGGTGGCAATGAGCAGTTCTTC. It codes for CASSSPGLAGGGNEQFF.

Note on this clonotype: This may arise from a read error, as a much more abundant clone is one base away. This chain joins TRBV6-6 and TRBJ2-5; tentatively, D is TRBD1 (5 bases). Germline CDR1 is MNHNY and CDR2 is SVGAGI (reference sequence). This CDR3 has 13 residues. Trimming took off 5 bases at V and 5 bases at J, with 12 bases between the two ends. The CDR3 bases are TGTGCCAGCAGTGCAGGGATGACCGAGACCCAGTACTTC. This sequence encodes CASSAGMTETQYF.

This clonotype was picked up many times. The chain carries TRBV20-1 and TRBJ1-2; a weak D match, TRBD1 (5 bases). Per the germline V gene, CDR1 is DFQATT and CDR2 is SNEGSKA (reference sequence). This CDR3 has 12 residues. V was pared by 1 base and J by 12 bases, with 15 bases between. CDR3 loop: CSARVSGAGHTF. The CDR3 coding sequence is TGCAGTGCTAGAGTTTCCGGGGCAGGGCACACCTTC.

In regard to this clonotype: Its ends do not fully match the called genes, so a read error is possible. The CDR3 is CASSTGQGARGYTF. The CDR3 bases are TGTGCTAGCAGCACGGGACAGGGGGCGCGGGGCTACACCTTC. The chain has TRBV7-7 and TRBJ1-2, with 12 bases lining up with TRBD1. CDR1 is SSHAT, CDR2 FNYEAQ, per germline (reference sequence). CDR3 length equals 14 residues. The complete variable domain, with remaining parts taken from reference TRBV7-7 and TRBJ1-2, reads GAGVSQSPRYKVTKRGQDVTLRCDPISSHATLYWYQQALGQGPEFLTYFNYEAQPDKSGLPSDRFSAERPEGSISTLTIQRTEQRDSAMYRCASSTGQGARGYTFGSGTRLTVV.

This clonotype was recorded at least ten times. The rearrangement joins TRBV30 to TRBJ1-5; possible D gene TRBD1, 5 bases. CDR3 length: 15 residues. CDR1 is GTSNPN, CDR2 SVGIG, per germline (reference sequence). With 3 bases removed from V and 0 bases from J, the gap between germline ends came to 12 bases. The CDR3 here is CAWSGALNSNQPQHF. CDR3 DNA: TGTGCCTGGAGCGGGGCCCTTAATAGCAATCAGCCCCAGCATTTT.

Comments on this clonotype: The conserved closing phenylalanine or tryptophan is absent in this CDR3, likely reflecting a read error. CDR3 in DNA: TGTGCCAGCAGCTTAGAGCTAGTTAGCCACAAGCAGTACCTC. Its translation: CASSLELVSHKQYL. The rearrangement joins TRBV7-2 to TRBJ2-7; D gene uncertain. V was trimmed by 1 base and J by 8 bases, leaving 15 bases between them. This CDR3 spans 14 amino acids. Looked up from germline, CDR1 is SGHTA and CDR2 is FQGNSA.

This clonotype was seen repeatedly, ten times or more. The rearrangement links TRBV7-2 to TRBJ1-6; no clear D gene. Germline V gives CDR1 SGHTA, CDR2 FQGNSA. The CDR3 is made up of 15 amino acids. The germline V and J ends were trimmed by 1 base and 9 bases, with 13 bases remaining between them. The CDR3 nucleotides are TGTGCCAGCAGCTTAGTAGTCGGCGTGGGTTCACCCCTCCACTTT. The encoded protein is CASSLVVGVGSPLHF.

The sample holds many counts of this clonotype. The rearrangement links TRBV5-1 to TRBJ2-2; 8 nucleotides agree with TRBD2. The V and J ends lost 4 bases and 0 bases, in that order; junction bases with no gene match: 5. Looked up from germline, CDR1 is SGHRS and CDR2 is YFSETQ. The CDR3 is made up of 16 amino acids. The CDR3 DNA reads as TGCGCCAGCAGCGCCACTAGCGGTACGAACACCGGGGAGCTGTTTTTT. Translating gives CASSATSGTNTGELFF.

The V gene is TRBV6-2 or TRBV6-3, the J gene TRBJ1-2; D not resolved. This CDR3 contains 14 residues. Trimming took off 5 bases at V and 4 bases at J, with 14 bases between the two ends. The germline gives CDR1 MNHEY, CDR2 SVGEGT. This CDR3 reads CASSTLGTTYGYTF. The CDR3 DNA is TGTGCCAGCAGTACCCTAGGCACAACCTATGGCTACACCTTC.

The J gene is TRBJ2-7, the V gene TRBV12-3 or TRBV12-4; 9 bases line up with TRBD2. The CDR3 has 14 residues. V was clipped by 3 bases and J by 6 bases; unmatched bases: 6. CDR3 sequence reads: CASSFAGGPVEQYF. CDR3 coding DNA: TGTGCCAGCAGTTTCGCGGGAGGGCCGGTCGAGCAGTACTTC.

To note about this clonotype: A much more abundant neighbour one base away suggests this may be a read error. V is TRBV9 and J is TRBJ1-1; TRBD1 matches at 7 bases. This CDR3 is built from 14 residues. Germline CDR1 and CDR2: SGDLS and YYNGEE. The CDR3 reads CASSVQGGNTEASF. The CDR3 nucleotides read TGTGCCAGCAGCGTCCAGGGGGGGAACACTGAAGCTTCCTTT.

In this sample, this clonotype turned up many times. Written as DNA, the CDR3 is TGTGCCAGCAGCCCGCCGGGACAGGGGTACTATGGCTACACCTTC. Its protein is CASSPPGQGYYGYTF. The chain uses TRBV11-2 and TRBJ1-2, with 10 bases matching TRBD1. The trim removed 5 bases at V and 3 bases at J, leaving 6 bases unmatched. The CDR3 extends over 15 amino acids. The germline V gene encodes CDR1 SGHAT and CDR2 FQNNGV.

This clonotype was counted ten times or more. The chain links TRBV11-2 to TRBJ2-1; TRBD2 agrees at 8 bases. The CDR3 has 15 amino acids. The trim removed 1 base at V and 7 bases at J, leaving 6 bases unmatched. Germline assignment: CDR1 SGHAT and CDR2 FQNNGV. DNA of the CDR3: TGTGCCAGCAGCTTAGTAGTACTAGCGGTAAATGAGCAGTTCTTC. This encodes CASSLVVLAVNEQFF.

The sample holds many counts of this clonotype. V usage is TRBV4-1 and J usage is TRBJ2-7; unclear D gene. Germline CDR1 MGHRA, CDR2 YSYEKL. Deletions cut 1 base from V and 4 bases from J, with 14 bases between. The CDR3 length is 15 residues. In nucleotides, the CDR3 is TGCGCCAGCAGCCAAGTGGGTAACCGGCGGTACGAGCAGTACTTC. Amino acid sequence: CASSQVGNRRYEQYF.

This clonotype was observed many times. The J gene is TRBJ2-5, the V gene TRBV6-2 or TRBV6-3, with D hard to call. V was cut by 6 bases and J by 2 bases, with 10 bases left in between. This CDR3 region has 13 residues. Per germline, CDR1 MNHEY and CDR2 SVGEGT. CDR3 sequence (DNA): TGTGCCAGCAGGCCCACAAAGCAAGAGACCCAGTACTTC. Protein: CASRPTKQETQYF.

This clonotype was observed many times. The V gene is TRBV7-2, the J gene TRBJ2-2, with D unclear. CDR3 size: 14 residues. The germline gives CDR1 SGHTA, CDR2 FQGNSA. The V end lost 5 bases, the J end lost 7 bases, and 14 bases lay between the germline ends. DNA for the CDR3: TGTGCCAGCAGCCCTCAAAGCCGAGTCGGGGAGCTGTTTTTT. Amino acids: CASSPQSRVGELFF.

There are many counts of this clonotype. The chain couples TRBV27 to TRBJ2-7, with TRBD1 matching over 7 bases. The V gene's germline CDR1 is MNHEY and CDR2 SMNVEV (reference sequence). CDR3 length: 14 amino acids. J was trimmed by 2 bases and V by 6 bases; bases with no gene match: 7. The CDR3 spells CASRKQGYTYEQYF. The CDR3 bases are TGTGCCAGCAGAAAACAGGGGTACACCTACGAGCAGTACTTC.

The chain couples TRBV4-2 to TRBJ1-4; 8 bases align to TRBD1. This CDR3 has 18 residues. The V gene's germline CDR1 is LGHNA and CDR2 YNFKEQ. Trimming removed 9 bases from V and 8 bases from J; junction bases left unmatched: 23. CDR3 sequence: CASSIKQGGTPGSEKLFF. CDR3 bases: TGTGCCAGTAGTATCAAACAGGGGGGAACACCGGGGAGCGAAAAACTGTTTTTT.